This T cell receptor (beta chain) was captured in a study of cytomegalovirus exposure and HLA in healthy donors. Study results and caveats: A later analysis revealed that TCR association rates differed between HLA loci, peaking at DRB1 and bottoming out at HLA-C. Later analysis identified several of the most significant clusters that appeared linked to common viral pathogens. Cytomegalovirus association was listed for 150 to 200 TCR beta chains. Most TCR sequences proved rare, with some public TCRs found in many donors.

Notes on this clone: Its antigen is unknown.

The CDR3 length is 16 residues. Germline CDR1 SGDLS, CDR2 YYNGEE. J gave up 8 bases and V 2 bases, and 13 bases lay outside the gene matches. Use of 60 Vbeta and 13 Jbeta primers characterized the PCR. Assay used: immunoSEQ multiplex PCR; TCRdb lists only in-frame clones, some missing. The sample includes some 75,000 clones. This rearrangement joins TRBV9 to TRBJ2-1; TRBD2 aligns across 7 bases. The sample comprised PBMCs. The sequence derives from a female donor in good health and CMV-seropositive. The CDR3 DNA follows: TGTGCCAGCAGCGTGGGGGGGACTTTTCCCCGGGATGAGCAGTTCTTC. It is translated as CASSVGGTFPRDEQFF.